The next 13 T cell receptor beta chains were all read from a single sample in a study of CD8 T cells in Susac syndrome. With random hexamers, reverse transcription was performed on about 0.45 to 1 ug of RNA. TCRdb reprocessed the immunoSEQ multiplex PCR reads with MiXCR, giving one entry per CDR3 protein. The top ten hold over 0.12% of the sample, which has 90,000 to 150,000 distinct CDR3 sequences, 80% to 95% seen once. Material for sequencing was CD4+ T cells from PBMCs. These receptor sequences come from a human donor in good health.

The chain joins TRBV20-1 to TRBJ2-6, with a possible D match to TRBD1 (5 bases). The germline V and J ends were trimmed by 0 bases and 0 bases, with 18 bases remaining between them. Germline loops: CDR1 DFQATT, CDR2 SNEGSKA (reference sequence). The CDR3 consists of 19 residues. CDR3 protein: CSARDSQGNVNSGANVLTF. CDR3 in DNA: TGCAGTGCTAGAGATTCCCAGGGTAACGTAAACTCTGGGGCCAACGTCCTGACTTTC.

The rearrangement uses TRBV7-9 and TRBJ1-1; tentatively, D is TRBD1 (6 bases). The ends were cut back, 5 bases at V and 7 bases at J, with 17 bases in the middle. This CDR3 region has 14 residues. CDR1 is SEHNR and CDR2 is FQNEAQ in the germline V gene (reference sequence). This chain's CDR3 is CASSPGRGADEAFF. As DNA, the CDR3 is TGTGCCAGCAGCCCCGGGCGGGGGGCCGATGAAGCTTTCTTT.

The CDR3 region is CASSQVGRASGGQFF. In DNA, the CDR3 is TGCGCCAGCAGCCAAGTGGGTCGGGCTAGCGGGGGTCAGTTCTTC. The J gene is TRBJ2-1, the V gene TRBV4-3; 10 bases are a match to TRBD2. Trimming at V came to 1 base and at J to 13 bases, leaving 10 bases not matched to a gene. The CDR3 is made up of 15 amino acids. Germline CDR1 reads LGHNA; CDR2 reads YSLEER.

The chain links TRBV5-1 to TRBJ1-1; D remains ambiguous. This CDR3 contains 13 residues. Deletions cut 7 bases from V and 1 base from J, with 11 bases between. Germline CDR1 and CDR2: SGHRS and YFSETQ. CDR3 sequence reads: CASEARPNTEAFF. Here the CDR3 DNA reads TGCGCCAGCGAAGCCCGCCCGAACACTGAAGCTTTCTTT.

This clonotype was observed once. The chain employs TRBV11-1 and TRBJ2-5, with D possibly being TRBD1 (5 bases). The CDR3 is 17 amino acids. V shed 7 bases and J shed 5 bases, with 26 bases lying between them. CDR1 SGHAT and CDR2 FQDESV come from the germline V gene (reference sequence). The chain's CDR3 is CASTLGNQGLSRETQYF. The CDR3 DNA reads TGTGCCAGCACCCTAGGGAATCAGGGCCTTTCCCGGGAGACCCAGTACTTC.

This clonotype was picked up a small number of times. The V call is TRBV4-3, the J call TRBJ2-7, with 7 bases aligning to TRBD2. Trimming cost V 0 bases and J 4 bases; bases outside gene matches: 12. Germline CDR1 is LGHNA and CDR2 is YSLEER. The length of the CDR3 is 17 residues. As DNA, the CDR3 is TGCGCCAGCAGCCAAGATTGGGCTCCTAGCGGACCTTACGAGCAGTACTTC. Protein sequence: CASSQDWAPSGPYEQYF.

The chain employs TRBV20-1 and TRBJ2-3; TRBD2 matches 8 bases. This CDR3 has 14 amino acids. Germline assignment: CDR1 DFQATT and CDR2 SNEGSKA (reference sequence). The junction had 8 bases not matched to a gene; V was cut back by 2 bases and J by 7 bases. The CDR3 sequence: CSARPAGEPHTQYF. The DNA for the CDR3 is TGCAGTGCTAGACCAGCGGGAGAACCACATACGCAGTATTTT.

This clonotype has only one observation. A junction end diverges from the germline sequence, so it may reflect a read error. This rearrangement joins TRBV27 to TRBJ2-5; D remains ambiguous. Germline loops: CDR1 MNHEY, CDR2 SMNVEV (reference sequence). This CDR3 has 13 residues. In DNA form, the CDR3 reads TGTGCCAGCTCTAATTTGATTGGAGAGGCCCAGTACTTC. Translation: CASSNLIGEAQYF.

The chain employs TRBV12-3 or TRBV12-4 and TRBJ1-2; 7 bases fit TRBD1. There are 15 residues in the CDR3. Trimming removed 6 bases from V and 5 bases from J; junction bases left unmatched: 12. CDR3 amino acids: CASSKRDSFQYGYTF. The CDR3 bases are TGTGCCAGCAGCAAAAGGGACAGCTTTCAATATGGCTACACCTTC.

The chain joins TRBV6-2 or TRBV6-3 to TRBJ2-7; 10 bases are a match to TRBD2. The germline V gene has CDR1 MNHEY and CDR2 SVGEGT. The CDR3 spans 17 residues. The V segment lost 2 bases and the J segment 1 base; nucleotides outside the gene matches: 8. The CDR3: CASSYPWTSGFSYEQYF. The CDR3 DNA follows: TGTGCCAGCAGTTACCCCTGGACTAGCGGTTTTTCCTACGAGCAGTACTTC.

This sequence joins TRBV7-9 and TRBJ2-7; D might be TRBD1 or TRBD2, each matching 6 bases. The length of the CDR3 is 13 residues. CDR1 is SEHNR, CDR2 FQNEAQ, per germline (reference sequence). V was trimmed by 4 bases and J by 5 bases, leaving 12 bases between them. The CDR3 nucleotides are TGTGCCAGCAGCTCCGAGGGGGGAAACGAGCAGTACTTC. Translating it yields CASSSEGGNEQYF.

The chain joins TRBV27 to TRBJ2-1; 8 nucleotides line up with TRBD1. CDR1 and CDR2 from the germline V gene are MNHEY and SMNVEV (reference sequence). The CDR3 runs to 15 residues. Trimming took 8 bases from V and 7 from J; bases not matched to a gene: 13. CDR3 coding DNA: TGTGCCAGCGGCGGACAGGGTTTGAAGGGGAATGAGCAGTTCTTC. This translates into CASGGQGLKGNEQFF.

V and J are TRBV14 and TRBJ2-3; D possibly corresponds to TRBD1 (5 bases). The length of the CDR3 is 14 residues. Germline CDR1 reads SGHDN; CDR2 reads FVKESK. V was pared by 2 bases and J by 4 bases, with 10 bases between. The CDR3 here is CASSQLLGADTQYF. The CDR3 bases are TGTGCCAGCAGCCAACTTCTAGGGGCAGATACGCAGTATTTT.